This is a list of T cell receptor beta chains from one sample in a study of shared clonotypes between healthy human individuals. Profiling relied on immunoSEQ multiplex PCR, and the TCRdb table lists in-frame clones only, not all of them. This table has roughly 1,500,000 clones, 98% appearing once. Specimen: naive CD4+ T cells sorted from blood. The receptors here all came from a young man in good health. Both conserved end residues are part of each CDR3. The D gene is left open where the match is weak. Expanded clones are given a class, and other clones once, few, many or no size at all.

cdr3_nt: TGTGCCAGCAGTTCGGGACAGGGGGATCCTACTAATGAAAAACTGTTTTTT; cdr3_aa: CASSSGQGDPTNEKLFF; j_call: TRBJ1-4; d_call: TRBD1; clone_size: .; v_call: TRBV28
cdr3_nt: TGTGCCAGCAGTCAAGGGACTAGCGGGAGCTATGAGCAGTTCTTC; cdr3_aa: CASSQGTSGSYEQFF; j_call: TRBJ2-1; d_call: TRBD2; clone_size: once; v_call: TRBV6-5
cdr3_nt: TGTGCCAGCAGAACGGCGGGGGGGCGGCAGACCCAGTACTTC; cdr3_aa: CASRTAGGRQTQYF; j_call: TRBJ2-5; d_call: TRBD2; clone_size: .; v_call: TRBV6-5
cdr3_nt: TGCGCCAGCAGCCAAGACCCTGGCCGAGCGGGAGAAGAGACCCAGTACTTC; cdr3_aa: CASSQDPGRAGEETQYF; j_call: TRBJ2-5; d_call: TRBD2; clone_size: .; v_call: TRBV4-1
cdr3_nt: TGTGCCAGCTCACCTCGACAGGGGGCCACTAATGAAAAACTGTTTTTT; cdr3_aa: CASSPRQGATNEKLFF; j_call: TRBJ1-4; d_call: TRBD1; clone_size: .; v_call: TRBV18
cdr3_nt: TGTGCCAGCAGCCCTAGAATGTACTACGAGCAGTACTTC; cdr3_aa: CASSPRMYYEQYF; j_call: TRBJ2-7; d_call: .; clone_size: once; v_call: TRBV7-2
cdr3_nt: TGTGCCAGCAGCTCCTATACAGCGATACTAGATAAGAACACTGAAGCTTTCTTT; cdr3_aa: CASSSYTAILDKNTEAFF; j_call: TRBJ1-1; d_call: .; clone_size: .; v_call: TRBV7-8
cdr3_nt: TGTGCCAGCAGCGTAACCTGGGGACTTTCATACAATGAGCAGTTCTTC; cdr3_aa: CASSVTWGLSYNEQFF; j_call: TRBJ2-1; d_call: .; clone_size: .; v_call: TRBV9
cdr3_nt: TGTGCCAGCTCACCAAATACAGGGGAATCTGGCGAGCAGTACTTC; cdr3_aa: CASSPNTGESGEQYF; j_call: TRBJ2-7; d_call: TRBD1; clone_size: .; v_call: TRBV18
cdr3_nt: TGTGCCCCCCAAAGGCTGAACACTGAAGCTTTCTTT; cdr3_aa: CAPQRLNTEAFF; j_call: TRBJ1-1; d_call: .; clone_size: .; v_call: TRBV30
cdr3_nt: TGTGCCTATGGGGGACGGGAACGCACAGATACGCAGTATTTT; cdr3_aa: CAYGGRERTDTQYF; j_call: TRBJ2-3; d_call: .; clone_size: .; v_call: TRBV10-3
cdr3_nt: TGTGCCAGCACCGTGAAGGGGCCGGGAGCTTTCTTT; cdr3_aa: CASTVKGPGAFF; j_call: TRBJ1-1; d_call: .; clone_size: .; v_call: TRBV7-9
cdr3_nt: TGTGCCAGCAGCTTGGCCCTGGCCCTAGAGACCCAGTACTTC; cdr3_aa: CASSLALALETQYF; j_call: TRBJ2-5; d_call: .; clone_size: .; v_call: TRBV5-6
cdr3_nt: TGTGCCAGTAGTAAGATTGATACGCAGTATTTT; cdr3_aa: CASSKIDTQYF; j_call: TRBJ2-3; d_call: .; clone_size: .; v_call: TRBV19
cdr3_nt: TGCGCCAGCAGCCGACGACAGGTGTGGGATGAAAAACTGTTTTTT; cdr3_aa: CASSRRQVWDEKLFF; j_call: TRBJ1-4; d_call: .; clone_size: .; v_call: TRBV4-1
cdr3_nt: TGTGCCAGCAGCTTAGCAACTAGCGGATACAATGAGCAGTTCTTC; cdr3_aa: CASSLATSGYNEQFF; j_call: TRBJ2-1; d_call: TRBD2; clone_size: .; v_call: TRBV7-6
cdr3_nt: TGTGCCAGCAGCTCGCCGGGAGACAGGGATGAGACCCAGTACTTC; cdr3_aa: CASSSPGDRDETQYF; j_call: TRBJ2-5; d_call: .; clone_size: .; v_call: TRBV11-2
cdr3_nt: TGTGCCAGCGCTAGGGGGCGCGGCTATGGCTACACCTTC; cdr3_aa: CASARGRGYGYTF; j_call: TRBJ1-2; d_call: TRBD1; clone_size: .; v_call: TRBV5-8
cdr3_nt: TGTGCCAGCTCACTTTCAAATCAGGGCGCTGAAAAACTGTTTTTT; cdr3_aa: CASSLSNQGAEKLFF; j_call: TRBJ1-4; d_call: .; clone_size: .; v_call: TRBV18
cdr3_nt: TGTGCCAGCAGCTTCTTCGGCAGAGGGAGATTCTTC; cdr3_aa: CASSFFGRGRFF; j_call: TRBJ2-1; d_call: .; clone_size: .; v_call: TRBV11-2
cdr3_nt: TGTGCCAGCAGTTGGGGCCTCCAACGGAACACTGAAGCTTTCTTT; cdr3_aa: CASSWGLQRNTEAFF; j_call: TRBJ1-1; d_call: .; clone_size: .; v_call: TRBV28
cdr3_nt: TGTGCCTGGGGGACAGGGTATAGTCAGCCCCAGCATTTT; cdr3_aa: CAWGTGYSQPQHF; j_call: TRBJ1-5; d_call: TRBD1; clone_size: .; v_call: TRBV30
cdr3_nt: TGTGCCAGCAGCCCCCGGACAGGGAGGATGACCTACGAGCAGTACTTC; cdr3_aa: CASSPRTGRMTYEQYF; j_call: TRBJ2-7; d_call: TRBD1; clone_size: .; v_call: TRBV11-1
cdr3_nt: TGTGCCAGCAGCCGACAGGGTGTCTACGAGCAGTACTTC; cdr3_aa: CASSRQGVYEQYF; j_call: TRBJ2-7; d_call: TRBD1; clone_size: .; v_call: TRBV5-6
cdr3_nt: TGTGCCAGCACTAGCCGGCAGGGGAGATCCTACGAGCAGTACTTC; cdr3_aa: CASTSRQGRSYEQYF; j_call: TRBJ2-7; d_call: .; clone_size: once; v_call: TRBV2
cdr3_nt: TGTGCCAGCAGCTTAGTCGGATCCTATGGCTACACCTTC; cdr3_aa: CASSLVGSYGYTF; j_call: TRBJ1-2; d_call: .; clone_size: .; v_call: TRBV7-2
cdr3_nt: TGCGCCAGCAGCCCCGGGACAGCCTCCTACGAGCAGTACTTC; cdr3_aa: CASSPGTASYEQYF; j_call: TRBJ2-7; d_call: TRBD1; clone_size: .; v_call: TRBV5-1
cdr3_nt: TGTGCCAGCAGCCCTTCGGGCTACGAGCAGTACTTC; cdr3_aa: CASSPSGYEQYF; j_call: TRBJ2-7; d_call: .; clone_size: .; v_call: TRBV6-6
cdr3_nt: TGTGCCAGCAGCTCCCCCTCGAGGGGGGACCCCTTCTACAATGAGCAGTTCTTC; cdr3_aa: CASSSPSRGDPFYNEQFF; j_call: TRBJ2-1; d_call: .; clone_size: .; v_call: TRBV7-9
cdr3_nt: TGTGCCAGCAGTGGTTCCGGGACAGCTCTAAGCGGTGAGCAGTTCTTC; cdr3_aa: CASSGSGTALSGEQFF; j_call: TRBJ2-1; d_call: TRBD1; clone_size: .; v_call: TRBV6-1
cdr3_nt: TGTGCCAGCTCATCAGGTTTCTCCAATGAGCAGTTCTTC; cdr3_aa: CASSSGFSNEQFF; j_call: TRBJ2-1; d_call: .; clone_size: .; v_call: TRBV18
cdr3_nt: TGTGCCAGCTCACCGCGGAGTCGGTCGGTCGGAGATACGCAGTATTTT; cdr3_aa: CASSPRSRSVGDTQYF; j_call: TRBJ2-3; d_call: .; clone_size: .; v_call: TRBV18
cdr3_nt: TGCAGCGTTGTGGGACTAGCGGGACCGTACGAGCAGTACTTC; cdr3_aa: CSVVGLAGPYEQYF; j_call: TRBJ2-7; d_call: TRBD2; clone_size: .; v_call: TRBV29-1
cdr3_nt: TGTGCTAGCAGCTTAGGGGCGTACAATGAGCAGTTCTTC; cdr3_aa: CASSLGAYNEQFF; j_call: TRBJ2-1; d_call: .; clone_size: .; v_call: TRBV7-7
cdr3_nt: TGTGCCAGCAGTGCCACAGTGCCAGATACGCAGTATTTT; cdr3_aa: CASSATVPDTQYF; j_call: TRBJ2-3; d_call: .; clone_size: .; v_call: TRBV2
cdr3_nt: TGTGCCAGCAGCTTAGTCGGCGGGACGAGCTCCTACAATGAGCAGTTCTTC; cdr3_aa: CASSLVGGTSSYNEQFF; j_call: TRBJ2-1; d_call: .; clone_size: .; v_call: TRBV7-8
cdr3_nt: TGTGCCAGCTCACCCGGGACAGGGCATGAGCAGTTCTTC; cdr3_aa: CASSPGTGHEQFF; j_call: TRBJ2-1; d_call: TRBD1; clone_size: once; v_call: TRBV18
cdr3_nt: TGTGCCACCAACGAGGGCGACGAGCAGTACTTC; cdr3_aa: CATNEGDEQYF; j_call: TRBJ2-7; d_call: .; clone_size: .; v_call: TRBV10-3
cdr3_nt: TGTGCCAGCAGTCCGTACAGGGGAAATAACTATGGCTACACCTTC; cdr3_aa: CASSPYRGNNYGYTF; j_call: TRBJ1-2; d_call: TRBD1; clone_size: .; v_call: TRBV6-5